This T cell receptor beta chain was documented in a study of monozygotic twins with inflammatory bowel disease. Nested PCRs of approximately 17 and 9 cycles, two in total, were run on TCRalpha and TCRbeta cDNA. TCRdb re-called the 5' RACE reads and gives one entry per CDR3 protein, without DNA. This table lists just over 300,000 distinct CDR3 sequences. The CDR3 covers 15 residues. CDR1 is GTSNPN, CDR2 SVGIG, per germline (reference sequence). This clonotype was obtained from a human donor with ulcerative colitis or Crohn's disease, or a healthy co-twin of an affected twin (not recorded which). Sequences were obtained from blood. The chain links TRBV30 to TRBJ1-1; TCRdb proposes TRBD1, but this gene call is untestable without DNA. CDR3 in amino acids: CAWSVGTVIGAEAFF.